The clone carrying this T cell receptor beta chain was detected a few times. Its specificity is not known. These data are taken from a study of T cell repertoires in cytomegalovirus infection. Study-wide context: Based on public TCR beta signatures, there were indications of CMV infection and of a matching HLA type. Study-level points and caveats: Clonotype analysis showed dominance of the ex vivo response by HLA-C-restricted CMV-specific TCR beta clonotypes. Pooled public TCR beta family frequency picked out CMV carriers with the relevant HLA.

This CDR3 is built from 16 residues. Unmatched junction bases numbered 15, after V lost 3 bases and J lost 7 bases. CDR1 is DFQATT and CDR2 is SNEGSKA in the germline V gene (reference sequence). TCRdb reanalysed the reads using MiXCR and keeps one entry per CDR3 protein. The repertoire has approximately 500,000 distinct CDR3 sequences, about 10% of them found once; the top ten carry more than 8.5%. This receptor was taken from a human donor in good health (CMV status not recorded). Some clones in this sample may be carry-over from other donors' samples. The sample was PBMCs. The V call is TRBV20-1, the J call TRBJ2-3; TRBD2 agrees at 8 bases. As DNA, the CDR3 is TGCAGTGCTAGGGCGACGGGACTAGTAGGCTCCCATACGCAGTATTTT. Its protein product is CSARATGLVGSHTQYF.